This is a list of T cell receptor beta chains from one sample in a study of CD8 T cells in ankylosing spondylitis. TCRdb re-called the 5' RACE reads with MiXCR, one entry per CDR3 protein. This repertoire shows a few hundred thousand distinct CDR3 sequences, approximately 12% found once; its top ten account for around 7%. Sequences were obtained from blood, either unsorted or a sorted T cell fraction (not recorded which). The receptors originated from a male donor with ankylosing spondylitis or in good health (not recorded which). Each CDR3 is given with its conserved first and last residue. The D gene is left open where the match is weak. Some rows mark clone size as missing; the rest say once, few, many or name a class of expanded clone.

v_call,clone_size,d_call,j_call,cdr3_aa,cdr3_nt
TRBV25-1,many,.,TRBJ2-1,CASSDSIRSYNEQFF,TGTGCCAGCAGTGATAGCATCCGCTCCTACAATGAGCAGTTCTTC
TRBV12-5,few,TRBD2,TRBJ2-3,CASGRGGTDTQYF,TGTGCTAGTGGCCGGGGGGGCACAGATACGCAGTATTTT
TRBV29-1,.,.,TRBJ2-3,CSVHKGVDTQYF,TGCAGCGTTCATAAAGGTGTCGATACGCAGTATTTT
TRBV20-1,few,TRBD2,TRBJ2-5,CSARAGLAGMTQYF,TGCAGTGCTAGAGCCGGGCTAGCGGGAATGACCCAGTACTTC
TRBV5-1,many,TRBD2,TRBJ2-2,CASSSETRGLANTGELFF,TGCGCCAGCAGCTCAGAGACCCGGGGACTAGCGAACACCGGGGAGCTGTTTTTT
TRBV29-1,.,.,TRBJ2-2,CSVMREDTGELFF,TGCAGCGTTATGAGAGAGGACACCGGGGAGCTGTTTTTT
TRBV27,many,TRBD2,TRBJ2-3,CASLRLAGSSDTQYF,TGTGCCAGTCTTAGACTAGCGGGATCCTCAGATACGCAGTATTTT
TRBV9,many,TRBD2,TRBJ2-5,CASSVTSGRALETQYF,TGTGCCAGCAGCGTTACTAGCGGGAGGGCCTTGGAGACCCAGTACTTC
TRBV5-1,once,.,TRBJ2-1,CASRLNSGYEQFF,TGCGCCAGCAGACTGAATTCAGGATATGAGCAGTTCTTC
TRBV11-2,.,TRBD2,TRBJ2-7,CASSLGGTSGSYEQYF,TGTGCCAGCAGCTTAGGGGGGACTAGCGGGAGCTACGAGCAGTACTTC
TRBV20-1,many,.,TRBJ1-1,CSARDEGSDTEAFF,TGCAGTGCTAGAGATGAGGGTTCGGACACTGAAGCTTTCTTT
TRBV12-3/TRBV12-4,few,TRBD1,TRBJ2-1,CASRLGQYNEQFF,TGTGCCAGCAGATTGGGACAGTACAATGAGCAGTTCTTC
TRBV15,.,.,TRBJ1-1,CATSRPPDKNTEAFF,TGTGCCACCAGCAGACCTCCGGACAAAAACACTGAAGCTTTCTTT
TRBV5-1,many,.,TRBJ2-5,CASSPGKETQYF,TGCGCCAGCAGCCCGGGCAAGGAGACCCAGTACTTC
TRBV25-1,many,.,TRBJ1-3,CASSGAADGNTIYF,TGTGCCAGCAGTGGGGCGGCAGACGGAAACACCATATATTTT
TRBV29-1,many,.,TRBJ2-3,CSVEVPSASDTQYF,TGCAGCGTTGAAGTCCCTTCGGCGTCAGATACGCAGTATTTT
TRBV29-1,many,.,TRBJ2-7,CSVSPGGPYEQYF,TGCAGCGTCTCCCCCGGGGGCCCCTACGAGCAGTACTTC
TRBV9,many,.,TRBJ1-4,CASSVGQGREKLFF,TGTGCCAGCAGCGTAGGGCAGGGCCGGGAAAAACTGTTTTTT
TRBV5-6,once,TRBD1,TRBJ2-7,CASSSVNRGEQYF,TGTGCCAGCAGCTCGGTAAACAGGGGCGAGCAGTACTTC
TRBV5-6,many,TRBD2,TRBJ2-3,CASRSGGASDTQYF,TGTGCCAGCAGGAGCGGGGGGGCATCAGATACGCAGTATTTT
TRBV2,few,TRBD2,TRBJ2-7,CASSELSLAVNEQYF,TGTGCCAGCAGTGAATTGTCACTAGCGGTCAACGAGCAGTACTTC
TRBV3-1,many,TRBD1,TRBJ2-5,CASSRRTGAVQETQYF,TGTGCCAGCAGCCGGAGGACAGGGGCCGTACAAGAGACCCAGTACTTC
TRBV5-1,many,.,TRBJ1-1,CASSLAGMNTEAFF,TGCGCCAGCAGCTTGGCAGGGATGAACACTGAAGCTTTCTTT
TRBV5-1,many,TRBD1,TRBJ1-1,CASSGDRGGTEAFF,TGCGCCAGCAGCGGAGACAGGGGGGGCACTGAAGCTTTCTTT
TRBV30,few,.,TRBJ2-6,CAWSVGGANVLTF,TGTGCCTGGAGTGTTGGTGGGGCCAACGTCCTGACTTTC
TRBV6-1,.,.,TRBJ1-1,CASRQSTFRGTEAFF,TGTGCCAGCAGACAAAGTACCTTTAGAGGTACTGAAGCTTTCTTT
TRBV6-1,.,.,TRBJ1-1,CASSEKAGQGLSSAFF,TGTGCCAGCAGTGAAAAGGCGGGGCAGGGCCTCTCATCAGCTTTCTTT
TRBV5-1,many,.,TRBJ2-7,CASSLDASYPYEQYF,TGCGCCAGCAGCTTGGATGCCTCCTACCCCTACGAGCAGTACTTC
TRBV6-1,.,.,TRBJ1-3,CASSETYSGNTIYF,TGTGCCAGCAGTGAAACCTACTCTGGAAACACCATATATTTT
TRBV5-1,.,.,TRBJ1-1,CASSSLGSFTEAFF,TGCGCCAGCAGCAGCCTTGGCAGCTTCACTGAAGCTTTCTTT
TRBV27,many,TRBD2,TRBJ2-3,CASSLGAGGSDTQYF,TGTGCCAGCAGTTTAGGAGCGGGGGGGTCAGATACGCAGTATTTT
TRBV7-8,many,.,TRBJ1-3,CASSPLTTGNTIYF,TGTGCCAGCAGCCCCCTCACAACGGGAAACACCATATATTTT
TRBV28,few,.,TRBJ2-2,CASCFSGNTGELFF,TGTGCCAGCTGCTTTAGTGGAAACACCGGGGAGCTGTTTTTT
TRBV12-3/TRBV12-4,.,TRBD1,TRBJ2-6,CASSFIVVDRGRSGANVLTF,TGTGCCAGCAGTTTCATTGTTGTGGACAGGGGGCGTTCTGGGGCCAACGTCCTGACTTTC
TRBV15,many,.,TRBJ2-7,CATSEGAGGSYEQYF,TGTGCCACCAGCGAGGGGGCCGGGGGCAGCTACGAGCAGTACTTC
TRBV5-1,.,TRBD1,TRBJ2-1,CASRYWTGYNEQFF,TGCGCCAGCAGGTACTGGACAGGGTACAATGAGCAGTTCTTC
TRBV6-5,many,.,TRBJ2-5,CASAGQETQYF,TGTGCCAGCGCAGGTCAAGAGACCCAGTACTTC
TRBV5-1,.,.,TRBJ1-2,CASSSVRQAYEGYTF,TGCGCCAGCAGCTCGGTTCGACAGGCCTATGAGGGCTACACCTTC
TRBV5-1,many,TRBD1,TRBJ1-1,CASSLGGTGDTEAFF,TGCGCCAGCAGCTTGGGTGGGACAGGGGACACTGAAGCTTTCTTT
TRBV6-5,many,TRBD1,TRBJ1-1,CATRTGYTEAFF,TGTGCCACCCGGACAGGGTATACTGAAGCTTTCTTT
TRBV5-1,many,.,TRBJ2-2,CASSSLASNTGELFF,TGCGCCAGCAGCTCATTAGCTTCGAACACCGGGGAGCTGTTTTTT
TRBV2,few,.,TRBJ1-2,CASSGALLNYGYTF,TGTGCCAGCAGTGGGGCCCTACTAAACTATGGCTACACCTTC
TRBV7-9,few,.,TRBJ2-5,CASSYGHPQETQYF,TGTGCCAGCAGTTACGGTCACCCCCAAGAGACCCAGTACTTC
TRBV5-1,.,.,TRBJ2-2,CASSLTADLNTGELFF,TGCGCCAGCAGCTTGACGGCAGACTTGAACACCGGGGAGCTGTTTTTT
TRBV7-2,few,TRBD2,TRBJ2-2,CASRVGRGANTGELFF,TGTGCCAGCCGGGTGGGGCGGGGGGCAAACACCGGGGAGCTGTTTTTT
TRBV7-8,few,TRBD1,TRBJ1-5,CASSSLAGTGNQPQHF,TGTGCCAGCAGCTCCTTAGCCGGGACAGGTAATCAGCCCCAGCATTTT
TRBV7-9,.,TRBD1,TRBJ2-7,CASSLDTGGYYEQYF,TGTGCCAGCAGCTTGGATACAGGGGGCTACTACGAGCAGTACTTC
TRBV20-1,many,.,TRBJ1-2,CSAVEGANYGYTF,TGCAGTGCCGTCGAGGGGGCTAACTATGGCTACACCTTC
TRBV5-1,many,TRBD1,TRBJ1-1,CATRDRVNTEAFF,TGCGCCACTAGGGACAGGGTGAACACTGAAGCTTTCTTT
TRBV5-1,many,TRBD1,TRBJ2-1,CASSLRGMGQTYNEQFF,TGCGCCAGCAGCTTAAGAGGGATGGGACAGACCTACAATGAGCAGTTCTTC
TRBV12-3/TRBV12-4,many,.,TRBJ2-1,CASSLGQGRFEQFF,TGTGCCAGCAGTTTAGGACAAGGACGATTCGAGCAGTTCTTC
TRBV20-1,many,.,TRBJ2-1,CSAVDETPRGYEQFF,TGCAGTGCCGTAGACGAGACTCCAAGGGGCTATGAGCAGTTCTTC
TRBV5-1,many,.,TRBJ2-7,CASSLAQVVGEQYF,TGCGCCAGCAGCTTGGCCCAGGTGGTGGGCGAGCAGTACTTC
TRBV20-1,.,TRBD1,TRBJ1-3,CSARIPPGQGSGNTIYF,TGCAGTGCTAGAATCCCCCCCGGACAGGGTTCTGGAAACACCATATATTTT
TRBV6-2/TRBV6-3,few,TRBD1,TRBJ2-1,CASSYSHTGVFSYNEQFF,TGTGCCAGCAGTTACTCCCATACAGGGGTTTTTTCCTACAATGAGCAGTTCTTC
TRBV5-1,.,TRBD1,TRBJ2-2,CASTNGQGGTGELFF,TGCGCCAGCACCAACGGACAGGGAGGCACCGGGGAGCTGTTTTTT
TRBV7-8,.,.,TRBJ1-1,CASSRTMNTEAFF,TGTGCCAGCAGCCGCACAATGAACACTGAAGCTTTCTTT
TRBV5-1,few,TRBD1,TRBJ1-5,CASSSGQGVEPQHF,TGCGCCAGCAGCTCGGGACAGGGGGTTGAGCCCCAGCATTTT
TRBV20-1,few,.,TRBJ2-1,CSVQVNDNEQFF,TGCAGTGTCCAGGTAAATGACAATGAGCAGTTCTTC
TRBV3-1,few,.,TRBJ2-7,CASSQAGASSLSYEQYF,TGTGCCAGCAGCCAAGCCGGGGCTAGCTCCCTATCCTACGAGCAGTACTTC